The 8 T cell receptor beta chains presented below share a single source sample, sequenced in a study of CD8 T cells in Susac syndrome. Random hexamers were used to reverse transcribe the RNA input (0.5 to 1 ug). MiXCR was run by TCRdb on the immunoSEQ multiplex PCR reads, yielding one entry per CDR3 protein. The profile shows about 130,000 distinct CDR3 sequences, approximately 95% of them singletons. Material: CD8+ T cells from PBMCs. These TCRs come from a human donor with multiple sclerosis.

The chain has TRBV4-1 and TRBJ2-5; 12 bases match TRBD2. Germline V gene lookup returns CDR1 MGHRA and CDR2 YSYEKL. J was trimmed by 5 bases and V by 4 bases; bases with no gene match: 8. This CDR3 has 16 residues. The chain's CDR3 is CASSRLGLAGGETQYF. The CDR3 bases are TGCGCCAGCAGCCGCCTCGGGCTAGCGGGAGGGGAGACCCAGTACTTC.

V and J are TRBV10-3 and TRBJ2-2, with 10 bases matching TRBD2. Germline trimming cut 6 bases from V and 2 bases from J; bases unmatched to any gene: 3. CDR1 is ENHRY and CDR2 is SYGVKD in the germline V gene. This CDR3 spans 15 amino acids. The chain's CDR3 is CAIRLAGANTGELFF. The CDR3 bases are TGTGCCATCAGGCTAGCGGGGGCCAACACCGGGGAGCTGTTTTTT.

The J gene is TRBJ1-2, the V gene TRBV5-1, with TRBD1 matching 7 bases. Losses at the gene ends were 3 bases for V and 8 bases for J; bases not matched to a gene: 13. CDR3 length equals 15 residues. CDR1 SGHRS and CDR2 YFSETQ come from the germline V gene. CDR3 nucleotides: TGCGCCAGCAGCTCGTCAGGGACAGCCGGAGGGGGCTACACCTTC. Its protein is CASSSSGTAGGGYTF.

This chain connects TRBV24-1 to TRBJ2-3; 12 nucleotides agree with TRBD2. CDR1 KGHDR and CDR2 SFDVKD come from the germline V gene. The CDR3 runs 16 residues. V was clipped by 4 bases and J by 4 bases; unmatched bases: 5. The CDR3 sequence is CATSDMTSGSADTQYF. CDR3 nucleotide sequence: TGTGCCACCAGTGACATGACTAGCGGGAGCGCAGATACGCAGTATTTT.

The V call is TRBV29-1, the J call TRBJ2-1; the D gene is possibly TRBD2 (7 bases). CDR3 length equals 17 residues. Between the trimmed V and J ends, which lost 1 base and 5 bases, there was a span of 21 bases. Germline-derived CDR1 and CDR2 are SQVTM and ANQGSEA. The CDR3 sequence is CSVEAWGGAAIDNEQFF. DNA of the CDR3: TGCAGCGTTGAAGCTTGGGGGGGGGCGGCGATAGACAATGAGCAGTTCTTC.

The CDR3 is CASSLNDGLGNSPLHF. In DNA, the CDR3 is TGTGCCAGCAGCCTTAACGACGGCCTAGGTAATTCACCCCTCCACTTT. V and J are TRBV7-6 and TRBJ1-6; D ambiguous. Trimming stripped 5 bases from V and 6 bases from J, with 17 bases between. The CDR3 is made up of 16 amino acids. Germline CDR1 reads SGHVS; CDR2 reads FNYEAQ.

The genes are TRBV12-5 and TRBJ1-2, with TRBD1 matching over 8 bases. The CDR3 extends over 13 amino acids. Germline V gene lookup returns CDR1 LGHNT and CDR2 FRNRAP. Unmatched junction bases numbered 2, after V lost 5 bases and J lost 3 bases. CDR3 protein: CASGPGQDYGYTF. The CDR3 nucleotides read TGTGCTAGTGGTCCGGGACAGGACTATGGCTACACCTTC. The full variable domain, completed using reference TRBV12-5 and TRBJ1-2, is DARVTQTPRHKVTEMGQEVTMRCQPILGHNTVFWYRQTMMQGLELLAYFRNRAPLDDSGMPKDRFSAEMPDATLATLKIQPSEPRDSAVYFCASGPGQDYGYTFGSGTRLTVV.

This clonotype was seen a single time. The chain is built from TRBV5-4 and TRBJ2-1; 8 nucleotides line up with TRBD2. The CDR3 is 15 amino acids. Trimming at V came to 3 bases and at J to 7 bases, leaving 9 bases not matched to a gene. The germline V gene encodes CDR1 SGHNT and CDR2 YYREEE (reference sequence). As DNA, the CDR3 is TGTGCCAGCAGCTGGGATGGACTAGCCGAAAATGAGCAGTTCTTC. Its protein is CASSWDGLAENEQFF.